One T cell receptor (beta chain) is described in this entry. The split of CD4+ cells yielded CD45RA+ naive and CD45RA-negative memory subsets. Profiled with immunoSEQ multiplex PCR; TCRdb holds only in-frame clones, not every one. The sample has approximately 2.5 million clones; just over 90% are singletons. The data were obtained in a study of shared clonotypes between healthy human individuals. About the research overall: Donors, aged 18 to 49, were two women and a few men.

Germline lookup yields CDR1 SEHNR and CDR2 FQNEAQ (reference sequence). With 5 bases removed from V and 0 bases from J, the gap between germline ends came to 14 bases. The CDR3 runs 17 residues. The specimen sequenced was naive CD4+ T cells sorted from blood. Specified subset: CD45RA+ positively selected. The J gene is TRBJ1-6, the V gene TRBV7-9; D is unresolved. This receptor was obtained from a man in his late teens or twenties in good health. The CDR3, as DNA: TGTGCCAGCAGCCAAGGTCTGGAAAGCTCCTATAATTCACCCCTCCACTTT. This sequence encodes CASSQGLESSYNSPLHF.